A single sample gave rise to the 11 T cell receptor beta chains below, sequenced in a study of T-cell memory formation after mild COVID-19. In TCRdb, the 5' RACE reads were re-called with MiXCR into one record per CDR3 protein. The table has roughly 130,000 distinct CDR3 sequences, approximately 6.2% seen once. Sequencing was performed on PBMCs or a T cell subset sorted from them (not recorded which). These receptors originate from an adult woman who had mild COVID-19 (a few samples of this study predate the infection). Cell type and time point are not known.

The table lists this clonotype with a few counts. The V gene is TRBV12-3 or TRBV12-4, the J gene TRBJ1-1; 7 bases match TRBD1. The CDR3 length is 16 residues. V dropped 6 bases and J dropped 0; count of bases not matched to a gene: 10. CDR3 nucleotide sequence: TGTGCCAGCAGCCCGGGATCGGGACAGATGAACACTGAAGCTTTCTTT. Translated, it gives CASSPGSGQMNTEAFF.

The V and J genes are TRBV2 and TRBJ1-2, with D perhaps matching TRBD1 (6 bases). Germline-derived CDR1 and CDR2 are SNHLY and FYNNEI. V lost 4 bases, J lost 4 bases, and 16 bases lay in between. The CDR3 totals 15 residues. Here the CDR3 reads CASSGGGEQGYGYTF. DNA of the CDR3: TGTGCCAGCAGTGGCGGCGGGGAACAGGGCTATGGCTACACCTTC.

This clonotype was found many times. The chain uses TRBV7-2 and TRBJ2-4, with D tentatively TRBD1 (6 bases). Per the germline V gene, CDR1 is SGHTA and CDR2 is FQGNSA. This CDR3 has 18 residues. V lost 5 bases, J lost 0 bases, and 20 bases lay in between. In nucleotides, the CDR3 is TGTGCCAGCAGCCTAAGGACAGAGCCTCTGCTAGCCAAAAACATTCAGTACTTC. Translating gives CASSLRTEPLLAKNIQYF.

This sequence joins TRBV12-3 or TRBV12-4 and TRBJ2-5; no clear D gene. This CDR3 comprises 13 residues. Trimming shortened V by 4 bases and J by 4 bases, and 10 bases separated the two germline ends. CDR3 protein: CASSSFSRETQYF. The CDR3 DNA is TGTGCCAGCAGTTCGTTTAGTAGAGAGACCCAGTACTTC.

Ten or more counts support this clonotype. This chain links TRBV5-1 with TRBJ2-5; 10 nucleotides agree with TRBD2. CDR1 and CDR2 from the germline V gene are SGHRS and YFSETQ. Trimming cost V 4 bases and J 4 bases; bases outside gene matches: 4. The CDR3 contains 14 residues. CDR3 in DNA: TGCGCCAGCAGCCAAGCGGGAGGGCCAGAGACCCAGTACTTC. Protein: CASSQAGGPETQYF.

This clonotype occurred many times. This CDR3 reads CASSTTGTGGADTQYF. In nucleotides, the CDR3 is TGTGCCAGCTCAACGACCGGGACAGGGGGCGCAGATACGCAGTATTTT. The chain joins TRBV18 to TRBJ2-3; 12 bases align to TRBD1. Per the germline V gene, CDR1 is KGHSH and CDR2 is LQKENI. The V and J ends lost 5 bases and 4 bases, in that order; junction bases with no gene match: 7. The CDR3 covers 16 residues. Complete variable domain (other parts from reference TRBV18 and TRBJ2-3): NAGVMQNPRHLVRRRGQEARLRCSPMKGHSHVYWYRQLPEEGLKFMVYLQKENIIDESGMPKERFSAEFPKEGPSILRIQQVVRGDSAAYFCASSTTGTGGADTQYFGPGTRLTVL.

A few counts support this clonotype. The chain couples TRBV7-9 to TRBJ1-6; perhaps TRBD1 as D (5 bases). CDR1 and CDR2 (germline): SEHNR, FQNEAQ (reference sequence). The CDR3 is 12 residues long. V lost 10 bases, J lost 8 bases, and 12 bases lay in between. The chain's CDR3 is CATSQGDSPLHF. The DNA for the CDR3 is TGTGCCACCTCCCAAGGGGATTCACCCCTCCACTTT.

The chain uses TRBV6-2 or TRBV6-3 and TRBJ2-3, with unresolved D. The V and J ends lost 4 bases and 2 bases respectively, with 10 bases between them. The CDR3 length is 14 residues. From germline, CDR1 is MNHEY and CDR2 SVGEGT. CDR3: CASSSQTSTDTQYF. The CDR3 DNA reads TGTGCCAGCAGTTCGCAAACCTCCACAGATACGCAGTATTTT.

In its sample, this clonotype was seen many times. The genes are TRBV5-1 and TRBJ1-2, with D possibly matching TRBD1 (5 bases). Per the germline V gene, CDR1 is SGHRS and CDR2 is YFSETQ. This CDR3 comprises 13 residues. The germline V and J ends were trimmed by 5 bases and 4 bases, with 12 bases remaining between them. CDR3 in amino acids: CASSPTVVYGYTF. The DNA for the CDR3 is TGCGCCAGCAGTCCGACAGTAGTCTATGGCTACACCTTC.

This clonotype was seen many times. This rearrangement joins TRBV7-2 to TRBJ2-1; 15 nucleotides match TRBD2. CDR1 is SGHTA and CDR2 is FQGNSA in the germline V gene. The CDR3 spans 16 residues. Trimming at V came to 5 bases and at J to 8 bases, leaving 7 bases not matched to a gene. This CDR3 is CASSPRGLAGGDEQFF. In DNA, the CDR3 is TGTGCCAGCAGCCCCCGGGGACTAGCGGGAGGTGATGAGCAGTTCTTC.

There are a few counts of this clonotype. The DNA for the CDR3 is TGCGCCAGCAGCATAGGACAGGGTAACGGTGAAGCTTTCTTT. Translation: CASSIGQGNGEAFF. The gene calls are TRBV5-1 and TRBJ1-1; 8 nucleotides agree with TRBD1. CDR3 size: 14 residues. V lost 4 bases, J lost 7 bases, and 9 bases stayed unmatched. The germline V gene has CDR1 SGHRS and CDR2 YFSETQ.